Given below is one TCR beta chain in context. Its matching antigen is unknown. This entry belongs to a study of cytomegalovirus exposure and HLA in healthy donors. Study-wide results and limits: V- and J-gene trimming in TCR beta was tied to a missense DCLRE1C variant by an analysis performed later.

Vbeta (60) and Jbeta (13) primers were used in the PCR. Measured with immunoSEQ multiplex PCR; TCRdb has only the in-frame clones, and not every one. The sample includes over 110,000 clones, approximately 78% of them seen just once. CDR1 SEHNR and CDR2 FQNEAQ come from the germline V gene (reference sequence). CDR3 length: 12 residues. V lost 2 bases to trimming and J lost 6 bases, with 5 bases between them. The V and J genes are TRBV7-9 and TRBJ2-1; no clear D. The source material was PBMCs. This TCR was sampled from a woman aged 35 to 49 in good health and CMV-seropositive. The CDR3 bases are TGTGCCAGCAGCTTATTTCGCAATGAGCAGTTCTTC. This encodes CASSLFRNEQFF. The variable domain in full, completed from reference TRBV7-9 and TRBJ2-1, reads DTGVSQNPRHKITKRGQNVTFRCDPISEHNRLYWYRQTLGQGPEFLTYFQNEAQLEKSRLLSDRFSAERPKGSFSTLEIQRTEQGDSAMYLCASSLFRNEQFFGPGTRLTVL.